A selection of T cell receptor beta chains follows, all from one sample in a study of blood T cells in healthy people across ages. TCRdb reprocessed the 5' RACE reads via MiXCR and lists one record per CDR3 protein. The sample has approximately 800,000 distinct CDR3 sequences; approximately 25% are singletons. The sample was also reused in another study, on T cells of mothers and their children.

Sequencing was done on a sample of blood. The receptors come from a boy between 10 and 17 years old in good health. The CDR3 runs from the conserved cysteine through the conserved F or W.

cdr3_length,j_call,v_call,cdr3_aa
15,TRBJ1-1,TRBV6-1,CASSEAGTGGTEAFF
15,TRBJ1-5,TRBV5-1,CASRRRTVDDQPQHF
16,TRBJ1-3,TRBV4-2,CASSPRQGQSGNTIYF
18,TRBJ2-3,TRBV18,CASSPRSLGQGMTDTQYF
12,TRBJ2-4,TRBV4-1,CASSQDLYIQYF
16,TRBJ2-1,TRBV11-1,CASSTRTADSYNEQFF
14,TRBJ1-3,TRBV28,CASSLRGSGNTIYF
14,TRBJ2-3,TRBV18,CASSPGATGGTQYF
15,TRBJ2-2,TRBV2,CASSENFGNTGELFF
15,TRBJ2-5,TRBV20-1,CSANSGDLFFGEQYF
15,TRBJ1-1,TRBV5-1,CASTLVGDWNTEAFF
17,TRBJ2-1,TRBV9,CASSPQIRVEGYNEQFF
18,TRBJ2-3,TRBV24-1,CATSGVYGKARGTDTQYF
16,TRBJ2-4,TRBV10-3,CAISVGAGVGKNIQYF
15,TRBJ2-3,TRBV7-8,CASSLDQRATDTQYF
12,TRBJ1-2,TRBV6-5,CASRQFRYGYTF
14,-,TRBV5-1,CASSEDNKPYEQYF
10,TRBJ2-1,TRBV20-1,CSPLNNEQFF
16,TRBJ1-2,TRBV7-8,CASSLKFVAQPVGYTF
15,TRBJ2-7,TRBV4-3,CASSQEHGLTYEQYF
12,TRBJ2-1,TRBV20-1,CSAGTPNNEQFF
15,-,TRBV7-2,CASSLVRTERGEQFF
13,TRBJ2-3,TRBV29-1,CSVQGKYTDTQYF
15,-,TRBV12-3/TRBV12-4,CASRSTGGGTYEQYF
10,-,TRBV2,CASVQETQYF
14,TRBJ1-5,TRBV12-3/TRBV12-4,CASSPGTGASTNHF